The 29 T cell receptor beta chains below all came from one sample that was sequenced in a study of OX40 agonist ivuxolimab in advanced cancers. TCRdb keeps only in-frame clones here, not all; method: immunoSEQ multiplex PCR. Here the sample spans about 34,000 clones, 92% being singletons. The sample consisted of CD4+ or CD8+ T cells sorted from blood, taken in a trial of the OX40 agonist ivuxolimab. These TCRs come from an adult with an advanced solid tumor such as melanoma, head and neck, liver or kidney cancer.

The chain joins TRBV2 to TRBJ2-2; perhaps TRBD1 as D (6 bases). Germline values: CDR1 SNHLY, CDR2 FYNNEI. The CDR3 runs 13 residues. Between the trimmed V and J ends, which lost 4 bases and 8 bases, there was a span of 11 bases. CDR3 residues: CASSGMGAGELFF. The CDR3, as DNA: TGTGCCAGCAGTGGGATGGGGGCTGGGGAGCTGTTTTTT.

The V and J genes are TRBV19 and TRBJ1-1, with D unresolved. This CDR3 is built from 11 residues. Between the trimmed V and J ends, which lost 3 bases and 8 bases, there was a span of 7 bases. Germline CDR1 and CDR2: LNHDA and SQIVND (reference sequence). CDR3 bases: TGTGCCAGTAGTATCGGGCGGGAAGCTTTCTTT. Residues: CASSIGREAFF.

V and J are TRBV28 and TRBJ2-3; 8 nucleotides line up with TRBD2. Germline V gene lookup returns CDR1 MDHEN and CDR2 SYDVKM. CDR3 size: 15 residues. After removal of 7 bases from V and 4 bases from J, the junction contained 10 bases not matched to a gene. The CDR3 sequence is CASTPGLVFADTQYF. The DNA for the CDR3 is TGTGCCAGCACGCCGGGACTAGTGTTCGCAGATACGCAGTATTTT.

The DNA for the CDR3 is TGTGCCAGCACCAGTTGGGAGACCCAGTACTTC. Its protein product is CASTSWETQYF. V gene TRBV7-6 combines with J gene TRBJ2-5, with D unclear. V lost 7 bases to trimming and J lost 5 bases, with 8 bases between them. There are 11 residues in the CDR3. Looked up from germline, CDR1 is SGHVS and CDR2 is FNYEAQ.

This rearrangement joins TRBV19 to TRBJ1-5, with D maybe TRBD1 (6 bases). The CDR3 length is 18 residues. The germline gives CDR1 LNHDA, CDR2 SQIVND (reference sequence). Trimming removed 1 base from V and 0 bases from J, with 16 bases in between. CDR3 coding DNA: TGTGCCAGTAGTATAGGGTTAGGACAGATTCATAGCAATCAGCCCCAGCATTTT. Amino acid sequence: CASSIGLGQIHSNQPQHF.

The chain has TRBV29-1 and TRBJ2-6; 7 bases fit TRBD1. Germline CDR1 and CDR2: SQVTM and ANQGSEA. This CDR3 region has 13 residues. With V trimmed by 5 bases and J by 2 bases, 0 bases remained unmatched. DNA for the CDR3: TGCAGCGTTACAGGGGCTGGGGCCAACGTCCTGACTTTC. This translates into CSVTGAGANVLTF.

The chain combines TRBV5-1 with TRBJ2-1; D gene uncertain. V dropped 5 bases and J dropped 0 bases, with 12 bases sitting between them. The CDR3 runs to 15 residues. In germline, CDR1 is SGHRS, CDR2 YFSETQ. CDR3 in amino acids: CASSWQSISYNEQFF. The CDR3 DNA reads as TGCGCCAGCAGTTGGCAGTCCATCTCCTACAATGAGCAGTTCTTC.

The rearrangement links TRBV18 to TRBJ2-7, with a tentative D call TRBD2 (5 bases). The length of the CDR3 is 14 residues. Germline V lookup: CDR1 KGHSH, CDR2 LQKENI. V lost 3 bases and J lost 1, with 10 bases in between. The CDR3 DNA follows: TGTGCCAGCTCACCCACTGAGGGATCCTACGAGCAGTACTTC. It yields the protein CASSPTEGSYEQYF.

The rearrangement joins TRBV28 to TRBJ1-2; D uncertain. The CDR3 extends over 14 amino acids. Trimming took off 2 bases at V and 8 bases at J, with 15 bases between the two ends. Germline V gives CDR1 MDHEN, CDR2 SYDVKM. CDR3: CASSLNPEIGGYTF. For the CDR3, the DNA is TGTGCCAGCAGTTTAAATCCGGAAATTGGGGGCTACACCTTC.

The CDR3 DNA follows: TGTGCCAGCAGTTTGAACGCGCCGGGAGGAAACGGCTACACCTTC. This sequence encodes CASSLNAPGGNGYTF. This sequence joins TRBV27 and TRBJ1-2, with no clear D. Germline V gene data show CDR1 as MNHEY and CDR2 as SMNVEV (reference sequence). Trimming shortened V by 3 bases and J by 8 bases, and 19 bases separated the two germline ends. The CDR3 sequence is 15 residues long.

The chain combines TRBV7-2 with TRBJ1-2, with D perhaps TRBD1 (5 bases). Germline V gene lookup returns CDR1 SGHTA and CDR2 FQGNSA. The CDR3 covers 14 residues. Trimming shortened V by 2 bases and J by 3 bases, and 10 bases separated the two germline ends. CDR3 amino acids: CASSLRDGYYGYTF. As DNA, the CDR3 is TGTGCCAGCAGCTTACGGGACGGATACTATGGCTACACCTTC.

The chain combines TRBV10-3 with TRBJ2-2; D is perhaps TRBD1 (6 bases). The germline CDR1 and CDR2 sequences are ENHRY and SYGVKD. With 9 bases removed from V and 3 bases from J, the gap between germline ends came to 17 bases. The length of the CDR3 is 15 residues. The CDR3 here is CAIRPGEIDTGELFF. Written as DNA, the CDR3 is TGTGCCATTCGCCCAGGGGAAATCGACACCGGGGAGCTGTTTTTT.

The chain recombines TRBV7-9 with TRBJ1-2, with 7 bases aligning to TRBD1. The trim removed 5 bases at V and 4 bases at J, leaving 10 bases unmatched. Germline V lookup: CDR1 SEHNR, CDR2 FQNEAQ (reference sequence). This CDR3 has 15 amino acids. CDR3 bases: TGTGCCAGCAGCGGGAGGAGGGGGCTTTTCTATGGCTACACCTTC. Its protein product is CASSGRRGLFYGYTF.

The rearrangement joins TRBV7-8 to TRBJ2-7; the D gene is possibly TRBD1 (6 bases). With 4 bases removed from V and 1 base from J, the gap between germline ends came to 14 bases. Germline CDR1 SGHVS, CDR2 FQNEAQ. This CDR3 spans 15 amino acids. This chain's CDR3 is CASSSRDTYSYEQYF. CDR3 sequence (DNA): TGTGCCAGCAGCTCCCGGGACACCTATTCCTACGAGCAGTACTTC.

The genes are TRBV7-8 and TRBJ2-7; TRBD2 agrees at 8 bases. Germline CDR1 is SGHVS and CDR2 is FQNEAQ. The CDR3 runs 16 residues. V shed 1 base, J shed 3 bases, and the junction held 8 bases outside the gene matches. The chain's CDR3 is CASSLGGRGLDYEQYF. The CDR3 DNA sequence: TGTGCCAGCAGCTTAGGGGGTCGGGGACTAGACTACGAGCAGTACTTC.

This chain links TRBV7-3 with TRBJ2-6; either TRBD1 or TRBD2 may supply D (6 bases each). In germline, CDR1 is SGHTA, CDR2 FQGTGA. V lost 5 bases, J lost 0 bases, and 14 bases lay in between. The CDR3 is 17 amino acids. The CDR3 DNA reads TGTGCCAGCAGCCTACGGGGGCTAGACTCTGGGGCCAACGTCCTGACTTTC. Translating gives CASSLRGLDSGANVLTF.

This clone appeared once. The chain joins TRBV5-1 to TRBJ2-3; 7 bases align to TRBD2. This CDR3 has 15 residues. Looked up from germline, CDR1 is SGHRS and CDR2 is YFSETQ. With V trimmed by 7 bases and J by 4 bases, 12 bases remained unmatched. Here the CDR3 reads CASSSGKNEADTQYF. The DNA of the CDR3 is TGCGCCAGCTCTAGCGGAAAAAATGAGGCAGATACGCAGTATTTT.

V gene TRBV6-6 combines with J gene TRBJ2-5, with 12 positions matching TRBD2. V gave up 2 bases and J gave up 1 base; unmatched junction bases: 2. Germline loops: CDR1 MNHNY, CDR2 SVGAGI (reference sequence). The length of the CDR3 is 16 residues. CDR3 in DNA: TGTGCCAGCAGTTACGAACTAGCGGGGGGCCAAGAGACCCAGTACTTC. As protein: CASSYELAGGQETQYF.

This clone was recorded once. The V call is TRBV27, the J call TRBJ1-1, with D tentatively TRBD1 (6 bases). V was cut by 6 bases and J by 1 base, with 12 bases left in between. The CDR3 has 14 amino acids. The germline V gene encodes CDR1 MNHEY and CDR2 SMNVEV (reference sequence). CDR3 amino acids: CASRWGGPNTEAFF. CDR3 DNA sequence: TGTGCCAGCAGATGGGGGGGGCCGAACACTGAAGCTTTCTTT.

The chain couples TRBV7-3 to TRBJ2-3; a possible D gene is TRBD2 (5 bases). The CDR3 has 15 amino acids. Between the trimmed V and J ends, which lost 0 bases and 5 bases, there was a span of 12 bases. From germline, CDR1 is SGHTA and CDR2 FQGTGA. The CDR3 coding sequence is TGTGCCAGCAGCTTAACAGTATCAAGCGGAGATACGCAGTATTTT. This codes for CASSLTVSSGDTQYF.

The J gene is TRBJ2-1, the V gene TRBV11-2; perhaps TRBD1 as D (6 bases). The CDR3 sequence is 11 residues long. V lost 7 bases, J lost 10 bases, and 11 bases lay in between. Germline CDR1 is SGHAT and CDR2 is FQNNGV. CDR3 amino acids: CASTKGQEQFF. In DNA, the CDR3 is TGTGCCAGCACCAAAGGACAGGAGCAGTTCTTC. Combining the CDR3 with reference TRBV11-2 and TRBJ2-1 gives the whole variable domain EAGVAQSPRYKIIEKRQSVAFWCNPISGHATLYWYQQILGQGPKLLIQFQNNGVVDDSQLPKDRFSAERLKGVDSTLKIQPAKLEDSAVYLCASTKGQEQFFGPGTRLTVL.

The gene calls are TRBV2 and TRBJ2-1, with D tentatively TRBD2 (5 bases). The V end was cut by 6 bases, the J end by 0 bases, with 12 bases between. The CDR3 has 15 amino acids. Germline V gene lookup returns CDR1 SNHLY and CDR2 FYNNEI. CDR3 coding DNA: TGTGCCAGCAGCCCTAGCCGAAGCTCCTACAATGAGCAGTTCTTC. Encoded protein: CASSPSRSSYNEQFF.

The chain joins TRBV28 to TRBJ1-1; no clear D. This CDR3 is built from 13 residues. Germline CDR1 MDHEN, CDR2 SYDVKM. V was clipped by 8 bases and J by 0 bases, with 10 bases between them. CDR3 sequence (DNA): TGTGCCAGCCTTCCCCCTATGAACACTGAAGCTTTCTTT. Translating gives CASLPPMNTEAFF.

The genes are TRBV10-2 and TRBJ1-2, with D perhaps matching TRBD1 (6 bases). Per germline, CDR1 WSHSY and CDR2 SAAADI. The CDR3 is 13 amino acids. The V gene lost 6 bases and the J gene lost 6 bases, with 14 bases spanning the gap. For the CDR3, the DNA is TGCGCCAGCAGAGGGACACAAACTGATGGCTACACCTTC. It is translated as CASRGTQTDGYTF.

This chain links TRBV7-8 with TRBJ1-4; no clear D. Germline values: CDR1 SGHVS, CDR2 FQNEAQ. Trimming took 5 bases from V and 3 from J, leaving 19 bases between them. This CDR3 has 17 amino acids. The CDR3, as DNA: TGTGCCAGCAGCCCCCGGGAGGGCGCGGGTCCTAATGAAAAACTGTTTTTT. Amino acids: CASSPREGAGPNEKLFF.

CDR3 amino acids: CASSFQVLADTQYF. CDR3 sequence (DNA): TGTGCCAGCAGCTTTCAGGTTTTGGCAGATACGCAGTATTTT. This rearrangement joins TRBV5-6 to TRBJ2-3; D gene uncertain. Germline assignment: CDR1 SGHDT and CDR2 YYEEEE. There are 14 residues in the CDR3. V was cut by 2 bases and J by 4 bases, with 11 bases left in between.

This chain links TRBV7-2 with TRBJ2-7; 8 bases fit TRBD2. Trimming removed 3 bases from V and 1 base from J; junction bases left unmatched: 5. CDR3 length: 15 amino acids. Looked up from germline, CDR1 is SGHTA and CDR2 is FQGNSA. The CDR3 DNA reads TGTGCCAGCAGCTTGCGGGGGGCCGATTCCTACGAGCAGTACTTC. Its translation: CASSLRGADSYEQYF.

The genes are TRBV28 and TRBJ1-2; the match to TRBD1 covers 7 bases. Germline-derived CDR1 and CDR2 are MDHEN and SYDVKM. After removal of 6 bases from V and 4 bases from J, the junction contained 8 bases not matched to a gene. The CDR3 runs 14 residues. CDR3 amino acids: CASSTGAFVYGYTF. For the CDR3, the DNA is TGTGCCAGCAGCACAGGGGCCTTTGTCTATGGCTACACCTTC.

The rearrangement joins TRBV2 to TRBJ2-3; TRBD1 matches 10 bases. J gave up 4 bases and V 5 bases, and 9 bases lay outside the gene matches. The CDR3 runs 16 residues. The germline V gene has CDR1 SNHLY and CDR2 FYNNEI. As DNA, the CDR3 is TGTGCCAGCAGTCGCGGGGGGACAGGGGCGGCAGATACGCAGTATTTT. Residues: CASSRGGTGAADTQYF. The whole variable domain, remainder taken from reference TRBV2 and TRBJ2-3, is EPEVTQTPSHQVTQMGQEVILRCVPISNHLYFYWYRQILGQKVEFLVSFYNNEISEKSEIFDDQFSVERPDGSNFTLKIRSTKLEDSAMYFCASSRGGTGAADTQYFGPGTRLTVL.